Each of the 3 T cell receptor beta chains below was sequenced from the same sample in a study of human thymus T cells. TCRdb keeps only in-frame clones here, not all; method: immunoSEQ multiplex PCR. The sample records tens of thousands of clones, 90% to 95% being singletons. Thymus tissue was removed during corrective cardiac surgery. The specimen sequenced was thymus tissue. These receptors all stem from a girl under three years old with a congenital heart defect but otherwise immunologically healthy.

This chain joins TRBV7-3 and TRBJ2-7, with D tentatively TRBD2 (7 bases). V was pared by 3 bases and J by 5 bases, with 11 bases between. From germline, CDR1 is SGHTA and CDR2 FQGTGA. This CDR3 contains 13 residues. The DNA for the CDR3 is TGTGCCAGCAGCTTCTCGGGGGGCGACGAGCAGTACTTC. Translating it yields CASSFSGGDEQYF.

V is TRBV30 and J is TRBJ2-1, with TRBD2 identical over 8 bases. The CDR3 length is 14 residues. Germline-derived CDR1 and CDR2 are GTSNPN and SVGIG (reference sequence). V was pared by 4 bases and J by 2 bases, with 4 bases of the junction left unmatched. CDR3 DNA: TGTGCCTGGACCGCCGGGGGGGCCTACAATGAGCAGTTCTTC. It is translated as CAWTAGGAYNEQFF.

The V gene is TRBV4-3, the J gene TRBJ1-1, with 10 bases aligning to TRBD1. The CDR3 runs 17 residues. V shed 7 bases and J 6 bases; nucleotides not matched to a gene: 17. CDR1 is LGHNA and CDR2 is YSLEER in the germline V gene. In nucleotides, the CDR3 is TGCGCCAGCACCATTGGCCGGGACAGGGGCCCAAGGGCTGAAGCTTTCTTT. Its translation is CASTIGRDRGPRAEAFF.